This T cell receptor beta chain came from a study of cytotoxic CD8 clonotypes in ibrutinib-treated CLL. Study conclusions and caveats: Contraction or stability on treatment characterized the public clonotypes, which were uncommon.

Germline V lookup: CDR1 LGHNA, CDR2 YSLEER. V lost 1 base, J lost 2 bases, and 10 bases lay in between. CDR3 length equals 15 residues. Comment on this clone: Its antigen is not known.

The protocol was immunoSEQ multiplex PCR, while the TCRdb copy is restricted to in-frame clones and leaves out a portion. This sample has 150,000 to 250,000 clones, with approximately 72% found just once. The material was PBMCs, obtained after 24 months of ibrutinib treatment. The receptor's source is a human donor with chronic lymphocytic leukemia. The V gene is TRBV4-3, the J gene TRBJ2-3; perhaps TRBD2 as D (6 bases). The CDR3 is CASSQGSGDTDTQYF. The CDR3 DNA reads TGCGCCAGCAGCCAAGGGTCGGGGGACACAGATACGCAGTATTTT.